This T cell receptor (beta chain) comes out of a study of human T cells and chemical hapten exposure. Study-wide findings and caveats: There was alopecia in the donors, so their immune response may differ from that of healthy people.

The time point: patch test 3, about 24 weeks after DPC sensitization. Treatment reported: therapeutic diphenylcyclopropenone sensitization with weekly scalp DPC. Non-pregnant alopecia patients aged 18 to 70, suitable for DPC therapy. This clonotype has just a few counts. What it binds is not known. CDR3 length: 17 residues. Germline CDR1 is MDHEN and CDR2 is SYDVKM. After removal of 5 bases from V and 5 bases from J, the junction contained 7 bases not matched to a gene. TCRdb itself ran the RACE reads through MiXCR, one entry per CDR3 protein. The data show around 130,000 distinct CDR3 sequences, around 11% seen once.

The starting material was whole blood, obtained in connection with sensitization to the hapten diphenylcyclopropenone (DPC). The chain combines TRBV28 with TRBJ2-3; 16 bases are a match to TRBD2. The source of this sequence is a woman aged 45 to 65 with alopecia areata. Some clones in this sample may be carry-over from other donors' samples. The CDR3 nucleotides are TGTGCCAGCAGTCCCCAGGGACTAGCGGGAGGGGTAGATACGCAGTATTTT. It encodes CASSPQGLAGGVDTQYF. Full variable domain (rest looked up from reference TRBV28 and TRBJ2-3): DVKVTQSSRYLVKRTGEKVFLECVQDMDHENMFWYRQDPGLGLRLIYFSYDVKMKEKGDIPEGYSVSREKKERFSLILESASTNQTSMYLCASSPQGLAGGVDTQYFGPGTRLTVL.